These 27 T cell receptor beta chains share one sample of origin, sequenced in a study of OX40 agonist ivuxolimab in advanced cancers. Measured with immunoSEQ multiplex PCR; TCRdb has only the in-frame clones, and not every one. The sample holds tens of thousands of clones, more than 75% seen once. Specimen: CD4+ or CD8+ T cells sorted from blood, collected in a trial of the OX40 agonist ivuxolimab. The receptor source for this set is an adult with an advanced solid tumor such as melanoma, head and neck, liver or kidney cancer.

The CDR3 region has the DNA TGTGCCACCAGCAGAGGATTCCTGGGGGCAGGAACTGAAGCTTTCTTT. Translating gives CATSRGFLGAGTEAFF. The chain couples TRBV15 to TRBJ1-1, with a weak D call TRBD1 (6 bases). V lost 1 base to trimming and J lost 5 bases, with 17 bases between them. Looked up from germline, CDR1 is LNHNV and CDR2 is YYDKDF (reference sequence). The CDR3 has 16 residues.

V gene TRBV27 combines with J gene TRBJ2-1; a possible D gene is TRBD1 (5 bases). This CDR3 spans 13 amino acids. Trimming shortened V by 7 bases and J by 2 bases, and 9 bases separated the two germline ends. Per germline, CDR1 MNHEY and CDR2 SMNVEV (reference sequence). CDR3 in amino acids: CASNPGPYNEQFF. CDR3 coding DNA: TGTGCCAGCAACCCAGGGCCCTACAATGAGCAGTTCTTC.

The chain recombines TRBV16 with TRBJ1-3; no definite D call. The ends were cut back, 3 bases at V and 1 base at J, with 7 bases in the middle. The CDR3 sequence is 14 residues long. Looked up from germline, CDR1 is KGHSY and CDR2 is FQNENV. CDR3 DNA: TGTGCCAGCAGCCACCCGGGGTCTGGAAACACCATATATTTT. Translated: CASSHPGSGNTIYF.

The rearrangement joins TRBV5-1 to TRBJ2-4; D ambiguous. The CDR3 covers 14 residues. Trimming cost V 0 bases and J 0 bases, with 4 bases left between them. CDR1 and CDR2 from the germline V gene are SGHRS and YFSETQ. The DNA for the CDR3 is TGCGCCAGCAGCTTGGCTGGAGCCAAAAACATTCAGTACTTC. The encoded protein is CASSLAGAKNIQYF.

This sequence joins TRBV7-9 and TRBJ1-3, with D tentatively TRBD1 (5 bases). The CDR3 runs to 15 residues. V was clipped by 0 bases and J by 0 bases, with 6 bases between them. Germline values: CDR1 SEHNR, CDR2 FQNEAQ (reference sequence). The chain's CDR3 is CASSLARDSGNTIYF. In DNA form, the CDR3 reads TGTGCCAGCAGCTTAGCCAGGGACTCTGGAAACACCATATATTTT.

A few counts support this clone. This CDR3 reads CASSFRERDTEAFF. The CDR3 nucleotides read TGTGCCAGCAGCTTTCGAGAACGGGACACTGAAGCTTTCTTT. The V and J genes are TRBV7-9 and TRBJ1-1; the D is unclear. Trimming removed 3 bases from V and 3 bases from J, with 11 bases in between. The length of the CDR3 is 14 residues. In germline, CDR1 is SEHNR, CDR2 FQNEAQ (reference sequence).

This clone was seen more than once but under ten times. The gene calls are TRBV5-6 and TRBJ2-1; the D is unclear. Germline-derived CDR1 and CDR2 are SGHDT and YYEEEE. Trimming shortened V by 1 base and J by 5 bases, and 13 bases separated the two germline ends. The CDR3 covers 15 residues. The CDR3 spells CASSLSDITNNEQFF. The CDR3 nucleotides read TGTGCCAGCAGCTTGTCGGATATAACTAACAATGAGCAGTTCTTC.

The rearrangement links TRBV5-6 to TRBJ2-7; perhaps TRBD2 as D (6 bases). The V gene's germline CDR1 is SGHDT and CDR2 YYEEEE. V lost 1 base and J lost 2, with 13 bases in between. The CDR3 spans 15 residues. CDR3 sequence: CASSLYWDWPYEQYF. CDR3 nucleotide sequence: TGTGCCAGCAGCTTGTATTGGGACTGGCCCTACGAGCAGTACTTC.

The rearrangement uses TRBV7-9 and TRBJ2-1; 12 bases are a match to TRBD2. CDR3 size: 15 residues. The V gene end was trimmed by 5 bases and the J gene end by 6 bases; junction bases not matched to a gene: 5. CDR1 SEHNR and CDR2 FQNEAQ come from the germline V gene (reference sequence). CDR3 DNA sequence: TGTGCCAGCAGCCGACTAGCGGGAGAAGGCAATGAGCAGTTCTTC. Translating it yields CASSRLAGEGNEQFF.

The chain carries TRBV7-9 and TRBJ2-3; 7 bases map to TRBD1. This CDR3 has 15 residues. Trimming removed 5 bases from V and 2 bases from J; junction bases left unmatched: 7. CDR1 and CDR2 (germline): SEHNR, FQNEAQ (reference sequence). CDR3 bases: TGTGCCAGCAGCCACCCCACAGGGGACACAGATACGCAGTATTTT. Protein sequence: CASSHPTGDTDTQYF.

The sample holds a few counts of this clone. The V and J genes are TRBV28 and TRBJ1-5; a possible D gene is TRBD1 (6 bases). Germline V lookup: CDR1 MDHEN, CDR2 SYDVKM. The V and J ends lost 6 bases and 0 bases respectively, with 12 bases between them. The length of the CDR3 is 15 residues. The CDR3, as DNA: TGTGCCAGCAGGTTGACAGGCGATAGCAATCAGCCCCAGCATTTT. As protein: CASRLTGDSNQPQHF.

The gene calls are TRBV7-8 and TRBJ2-5; either TRBD1 or TRBD2 may supply D (5 bases each). CDR1 and CDR2 from the germline V gene are SGHVS and FQNEAQ. V was cut by 2 bases and J by 3 bases, with 7 bases left in between. CDR3 size: 13 residues. CDR3 region: CASSLRGEETQYF. CDR3 DNA sequence: TGTGCCAGCAGCTTAAGGGGAGAAGAGACCCAGTACTTC.

This sequence joins TRBV15 and TRBJ1-4; the D gene is possibly TRBD1 (5 bases). V gave up 0 bases and J gave up 4 bases, with 15 bases separating them. Germline CDR1 is LNHNV and CDR2 is YYDKDF (reference sequence). The CDR3 consists of 17 residues. In DNA, the CDR3 is TGTGCCACCAGCAGAGATCGCTCAGGGATAGGTAATGAAAAACTGTTTTTT. Translation: CATSRDRSGIGNEKLFF.

This clone is medium-sized (0.01 to 0.1%) within its sample. The chain joins TRBV11-2 to TRBJ1-5; tentatively, D is TRBD1 (6 bases). V was pared by 3 bases and J by 3 bases, with 21 bases between. CDR1 is SGHAT, CDR2 FQNNGV, per germline. This CDR3 region has 18 residues. The CDR3 spells CASSLHPVEQGYNQPQHF. In DNA form, the CDR3 reads TGTGCCAGCAGCTTGCACCCGGTCGAACAGGGCTACAATCAGCCCCAGCATTTT.

A single count supports this clone. The rearrangement links TRBV7-9 to TRBJ2-7; 13 bases are shared with TRBD2. The CDR3 runs to 18 residues. Germline values: CDR1 SEHNR, CDR2 FQNEAQ (reference sequence). After removal of 3 bases from V and 2 bases from J, the junction contained 10 bases not matched to a gene. The DNA of the CDR3 is TGTGCCAGCAGCTTTGATATCGGGACTAGCGGGATCCCCTACGAGCAGTACTTC. Protein product: CASSFDIGTSGIPYEQYF.

The V gene is TRBV10-3, the J gene TRBJ2-3; a possible D gene is TRBD1 (5 bases). Germline CDR1 ENHRY, CDR2 SYGVKD. The V gene lost 3 bases and the J gene lost 0 bases, with 10 bases spanning the gap. This CDR3 has 15 amino acids. The CDR3 DNA sequence: TGTGCCATCAGTGACTCGACAGCCAGCACAGATACGCAGTATTTT. Translation: CAISDSTASTDTQYF.

The J gene is TRBJ2-7, the V gene TRBV5-6, with TRBD1 matching 9 bases. This CDR3 region has 15 residues. Germline V gene sequence: CDR1 SGHDT, CDR2 YYEEEE. J lost 5 bases, V lost 3 bases, and 9 bases had no gene match. The CDR3 nucleotides are TGTGCCAGCAGCTCGGTTACAGGGGGCGCGAACGAGCAGTACTTC. Encoded protein: CASSSVTGGANEQYF.

This clone showed up just a few times. V gene TRBV5-5 combines with J gene TRBJ2-7, with a possible D match to TRBD1 (6 bases). In germline, CDR1 is SGHKS, CDR2 YYEKEE (reference sequence). Between the trimmed V and J ends, which lost 7 bases and 2 bases, there was a span of 13 bases. The CDR3 is 13 residues long. The CDR3, as DNA: TGTGCCAGCGGCCCGGACAGTACCTACGAGCAGTACTTC. Amino acid sequence: CASGPDSTYEQYF. Filled out from reference TRBV5-5 and TRBJ2-7, the complete variable domain reads DAGVTQSPTHLIKTRGQQVTLRCSPISGHKSVSWYQQVLGQGPQFIFQYYEKEERGRGNFPDRFSARQFPNYSSELNVNALLLGDSALYLCASGPDSTYEQYFGPGTRLTVT.

A word on this clone: The sample contains more than one DNA sequence encoding this CDR3. V is TRBV29-1 and J is TRBJ2-7, with 8 bases that match TRBD2. Losses at the gene ends were 6 bases for V and 4 bases for J; bases not matched to a gene: 8. The CDR3 has 13 amino acids. CDR1 and CDR2 (germline): SQVTM, ANQGSEA. The CDR3 loop reads CSVGAGGGYEQYF. In nucleotides, the CDR3 is TGCAGCGTGGGGGCGGGAGGTGGGTACGAGCAGTACTTC.

This clone was counted only a few times. The J gene is TRBJ2-3, the V gene TRBV7-9; 10 bases agree with TRBD2. The trim removed 5 bases at V and 9 bases at J, leaving 14 bases unmatched. The length of the CDR3 is 16 residues. Germline V CDR1 and CDR2: SEHNR, FQNEAQ (reference sequence). CDR3 in amino acids: CASSPSGLAGVGTQYF. CDR3 DNA sequence: TGTGCCAGCAGCCCATCGGGGCTAGCGGGAGTTGGGACGCAGTATTTT.

V and J are TRBV7-9 and TRBJ2-5; 9 bases agree with TRBD1. The J segment lost 5 bases and the V segment lost 3 bases, leaving 7 bases of the junction unmatched. Germline CDR1 reads SEHNR; CDR2 reads FQNEAQ (reference sequence). This CDR3 has 15 amino acids. The CDR3 region is CASSFTGGVVETQYF. CDR3 coding DNA: TGTGCCAGCAGCTTTACAGGGGGCGTCGTGGAGACCCAGTACTTC.

J is TRBJ1-1 and V is TRBV6-1; 10 bases are shared with TRBD1. Trimming cost V 10 bases and J 6 bases; bases outside gene matches: 5. Germline V CDR1 and CDR2: MNHNS, SASEGT. The CDR3 is 12 residues long. Here the CDR3 reads CATRQGASEAFF. The CDR3 DNA is TGTGCCACTAGACAGGGGGCCTCTGAAGCTTTCTTT.

This chain uses TRBV10-2 with TRBJ2-3; D gene uncertain. The CDR3 runs 16 residues. CDR1 is WSHSY, CDR2 SAAADI, per germline. V lost 4 bases to trimming and J lost 1 base, with 15 bases between them. The CDR3 reads CASSVGSLFRTDTQYF. The CDR3 region has the DNA TGCGCCAGCAGTGTCGGGTCCCTTTTTCGCACAGATACGCAGTATTTT.

The rearrangement uses TRBV19 and TRBJ2-7; D may match TRBD1 or TRBD2 (5 bases each). This CDR3 is 14 amino acids long. Per the germline V gene, CDR1 is LNHDA and CDR2 is SQIVND (reference sequence). Trimming removed 5 bases at V and 3 bases at J, with 14 bases between. The CDR3 reads CASSPWDGSYEQYF. Here the CDR3 DNA reads TGTGCCAGTAGTCCTTGGGACGGCAGCTACGAGCAGTACTTC.

The chain couples TRBV7-9 to TRBJ2-1; D may be TRBD2 (6 bases). Germline lookup yields CDR1 SEHNR and CDR2 FQNEAQ (reference sequence). The CDR3 totals 17 residues. V lost 2 bases and J lost 6, with 20 bases in between. The CDR3 sequence is CASSLWGPTSYRNEQFF. CDR3 nucleotide sequence: TGTGCCAGCAGCTTATGGGGACCGACTAGTTACCGCAATGAGCAGTTCTTC.

The chain carries TRBV4-1 and TRBJ2-3; 11 nucleotides line up with TRBD2. Germline V gives CDR1 MGHRA, CDR2 YSYEKL. The CDR3 extends over 17 amino acids. Trimming at V came to 3 bases and at J to 8 bases, leaving 13 bases not matched to a gene. CDR3 sequence (DNA): TGCGCCAGCAGCCAGGATTTTCTAGCGGGAGGTCTGGGTACGCAGTATTTT. Its translation is CASSQDFLAGGLGTQYF.

The chain combines TRBV10-3 with TRBJ2-3; D uncertain. CDR1 ENHRY and CDR2 SYGVKD come from the germline V gene. Trimming shortened V by 8 bases and J by 6 bases, and 9 bases separated the two germline ends. The CDR3 extends over 11 amino acids. CDR3 in DNA: TGTGCCATCCGGAGTGGCGATACGCAGTATTTT. Residues: CAIRSGDTQYF.